This entry lists 17 T cell receptor beta chains sequenced from one sample in a study of T cell responses to AZD1222 COVID-19 vaccine. Measured with immunoSEQ multiplex PCR; TCRdb has only the in-frame clones, and not every one. The data contain 120,000 to 150,000 clones, around 90% of them singletons. Sequencing used peripheral blood, obtained on day 0 of AZD1222 vaccination. The receptor source for this set is an adult in good health.

This clone appeared a single time. The chain uses TRBV6-6 and TRBJ2-7; D call uncertain. The CDR3 consists of 14 residues. Germline CDR1 is MNHNY and CDR2 is SVGAGI (reference sequence). V was trimmed by 6 bases and J by 0 bases, leaving 12 bases between them. CDR3 amino acids: CASSLDPTSYEQYF. Written as DNA, the CDR3 is TGTGCCAGCAGCCTCGATCCTACCTCCTACGAGCAGTACTTC.

The chain employs TRBV7-9 and TRBJ1-1, with 10 bases lining up with TRBD1. V dropped 5 bases and J dropped 4; count of bases not matched to a gene: 7. Per the germline V gene, CDR1 is SEHNR and CDR2 is FQNEAQ (reference sequence). CDR3 length equals 15 residues. Here the CDR3 reads CASSPRTGGTTEAFF. CDR3 coding DNA: TGTGCCAGCAGCCCACGGACAGGGGGGACCACTGAAGCTTTCTTT. The whole variable domain, filled in from reference TRBV7-9 and TRBJ1-1, reads DTGVSQNPRHKITKRGQNVTFRCDPISEHNRLYWYRQTLGQGPEFLTYFQNEAQLEKSRLLSDRFSAERPKGSFSTLEIQRTEQGDSAMYLCASSPRTGGTTEAFFGQGTRLTVV.

V gene TRBV3-1 (or the pseudogene TRBV3-2) combines with J gene TRBJ1-4; 11 bases match TRBD1. Per germline, CDR1 LGHDT and CDR2 YNNKEL (reference sequence). With 1 base clipped from V and 8 bases from J, the junction kept 9 bases outside the gene matches. CDR3 length equals 17 residues. CDR3 nucleotides: TGTGCCAGCAGCCAAGCGGACAGGGGGCTTATGAGAGAAAAACTGTTTTTT. Translation: CASSQADRGLMREKLFF.

The chain employs TRBV7-9 and TRBJ1-4, with 7 bases fitting TRBD1. The CDR3 length is 13 residues. From germline, CDR1 is SEHNR and CDR2 FQNEAQ (reference sequence). The V and J ends lost 11 bases and 5 bases, in that order; junction bases with no gene match: 8. The CDR3 nucleotides read TGTGCCGGTTGCCAGGGGGGAAATGAAAAACTGTTTTTT. Amino acid sequence: CAGCQGGNEKLFF.

The V call is TRBV6-2 or TRBV6-3, the J call TRBJ1-1, with 7 bases aligning to TRBD1. The junction had 4 bases not matched to a gene; V was cut back by 5 bases and J by 1 base. The CDR3 consists of 14 residues. Germline V lookup: CDR1 MNHEY, CDR2 SVGEGT. CDR3 residues: CASSPGTENTEAFF. In DNA, the CDR3 is TGTGCCAGCAGTCCCGGGACAGAGAACACTGAAGCTTTCTTT.

J is TRBJ1-1 and V is TRBV7-8, with unresolved D. The V end lost 5 bases, the J end lost 6 bases, and 10 bases lay between the germline ends. The CDR3 extends over 12 amino acids. Per the germline V gene, CDR1 is SGHVS and CDR2 is FQNEAQ. CDR3 DNA: TGTGCCAGCAGCCCAATCTCCCCTGAAGCTTTCTTT. Translated, it gives CASSPISPEAFF.

The chain carries TRBV27 and TRBJ2-7, with 7 bases fitting TRBD1. The CDR3 is 16 residues long. CDR1 MNHEY and CDR2 SMNVEV come from the germline V gene (reference sequence). V lost 8 bases and J lost 4; bases outside the gene matches: 17. CDR3 coding DNA: TGTGCCAGCTTTTCAATGAGGACAGGACGAAAGTACGAGCAGTACTTC. As protein: CASFSMRTGRKYEQYF.

The chain joins TRBV6-5 to TRBJ1-2; the match to TRBD1 covers 11 bases. The CDR3 runs to 13 residues. The trim removed 6 bases at V and 6 bases at J, leaving 3 bases unmatched. CDR1 is MNHEY and CDR2 is SVGAGI in the germline V gene. CDR3: CASRGQGENGYTF. In nucleotides, the CDR3 is TGTGCCAGCAGGGGACAGGGGGAAAATGGCTACACCTTC.

The gene calls are TRBV12-3 or TRBV12-4 and TRBJ2-5; D remains unclear. The CDR3 sequence is 11 residues long. Trimming shortened V by 5 bases and J by 5 bases, and 6 bases separated the two germline ends. The CDR3 protein is CASSIVETQYF. The CDR3 bases are TGTGCCAGCAGTATCGTTGAGACCCAGTACTTC.

This chain links TRBV6-5 with TRBJ1-1; 8 bases align to TRBD1. The junction had 8 bases not matched to a gene; V was cut back by 6 bases and J by 5 bases. The V gene's germline CDR1 is MNHEY and CDR2 SVGAGI. The CDR3 spans 14 residues. CDR3 coding DNA: TGTGCCAGCAGCGTTGGACAGGGTGGGACTGAAGCTTTCTTT. Encoded protein: CASSVGQGGTEAFF.

The V gene is TRBV14, the J gene TRBJ2-7; D is unclear. This CDR3 spans 15 amino acids. Germline lookup yields CDR1 SGHDN and CDR2 FVKESK. The germline V and J ends were trimmed by 5 bases and 0 bases, with 14 bases remaining between them. CDR3 sequence (DNA): TGTGCCAGCAGCGCTGAGGCAGGAGCCTCCTACGAGCAGTACTTC. It codes for CASSAEAGASYEQYF.

V gene TRBV15 combines with J gene TRBJ2-4; no clear D gene. Germline V gives CDR1 LNHNV, CDR2 YYDKDF (reference sequence). Trimming pared 0 bases from V and 2 bases from J, leaving 8 bases between. The CDR3 totals 15 residues. The CDR3 loop is CATSRDTVTKNIQYF. Written as DNA, the CDR3 is TGTGCCACCAGCAGAGACACCGTCACCAAAAACATTCAGTACTTC.

V is TRBV2 and J is TRBJ2-4; tentatively, D is TRBD1 (6 bases). This CDR3 region has 15 residues. The germline V and J ends were trimmed by 9 bases and 6 bases, with 21 bases remaining between them. The germline CDR1 and CDR2 sequences are SNHLY and FYNNEI. CDR3 sequence: CASNPPAGVLNIQYF. DNA of the CDR3: TGTGCCAGTAACCCCCCGGCAGGGGTTCTAAACATTCAGTACTTC.

The chain joins TRBV5-6 to TRBJ2-5, with D possibly called TRBD1 or TRBD2 (6 bases each). The CDR3 consists of 13 residues. Trimming pared 4 bases from V and 3 bases from J, leaving 10 bases between. In germline, CDR1 is SGHDT, CDR2 YYEEEE. CDR3 loop: CASSRGPEETQYF. The CDR3 region has the DNA TGTGCCAGCAGCCGGGGGCCCGAAGAGACCCAGTACTTC.

J is TRBJ2-2 and V is TRBV19, with D possibly TRBD2 on 5 matching bases. Trimming cost V 8 bases and J 4 bases, with 11 bases left between them. The germline V gene has CDR1 LNHDA and CDR2 SQIVND (reference sequence). This CDR3 spans 13 amino acids. CDR3 in DNA: TGTGCCAGTTTTGGGAGCAGCACCGGGGAGCTGTTTTTT. Protein sequence: CASFGSSTGELFF.

This clone was counted a single time. J is TRBJ2-3 and V is TRBV7-3; possibly TRBD1 for D (5 bases). Between the trimmed V and J ends, which lost 6 bases and 2 bases, there was a span of 24 bases. The germline CDR1 and CDR2 sequences are SGHTA and FQGTGA. CDR3 size: 18 residues. CDR3 in amino acids: CASSLRPPGRADTDTQYF. CDR3 nucleotides: TGTGCCAGCAGTCTAAGGCCACCGGGCAGGGCGGACACAGATACGCAGTATTTT.

Written as DNA, the CDR3 is TGCGCCAGCAGCTTACAGGGAAGCTACGAGCAGTACTTC. Its protein product is CASSLQGSYEQYF. The chain couples TRBV5-1 to TRBJ2-7; D possibly corresponds to TRBD1 (6 bases). This CDR3 comprises 13 residues. CDR1 and CDR2 from the germline V gene are SGHRS and YFSETQ. Trimming left V 2 bases short and J 3 bases short, with 9 bases between.